This is a list of T cell receptor beta chains from one sample in a study of patients and donors after allogeneic stem cell transplantation. TCRdb re-called the RT-PCR reads with MiXCR, one entry per CDR3 protein. The top ten hold 6% of the sample, which has more than 850,000 distinct CDR3 sequences, 15% to 20% seen once. Sequencing was done on a sample of blood, either unsorted or a sorted T cell fraction (not recorded which). These receptors all stem from a human donor who was either an allogeneic HSCT recipient or a stem cell or donor lymphocyte infusion donor (not recorded which). It is not recorded whose cells these are; they may come from a transplant donor. The CDR3 runs from the conserved cysteine through the conserved F or W. D genes are given only for firm matches. A row's size may be missing; if present it is once, few, many or a size class.

CDR3aa: CASSQGLLGAQDTQYF
CDR3nt: TGCGCCAGCAGCCAAGGGCTGTTGGGTGCGCAAGATACGCAGTATTTT
v_gene: TRBV4-3
abundance: NA
d_gene: NA
j_gene: TRBJ2-3

CDR3aa: CSAPEYNEQFF
CDR3nt: TGCAGTGCGCCGGAATACAATGAGCAGTTCTTC
v_gene: TRBV20-1
abundance: NA
d_gene: NA
j_gene: TRBJ2-1

CDR3aa: CASKQVADTQYF
CDR3nt: TGCGCCAGCAAACAGGTAGCAGATACGCAGTATTTT
v_gene: TRBV5-1
abundance: few
d_gene: NA
j_gene: TRBJ2-3

CDR3aa: CASSQQRASGNTIYF
CDR3nt: TGTGCCAGCAGCCAACAACGGGCTTCTGGAAACACCATATATTTT
v_gene: TRBV6-2/TRBV6-3
abundance: NA
d_gene: NA
j_gene: TRBJ1-3

CDR3aa: CASSRYGTGRDEQYF
CDR3nt: TGTGCCAGCAGCCGATACGGGACAGGGAGGGACGAGCAGTACTTC
v_gene: TRBV28
abundance: NA
d_gene: TRBD1
j_gene: TRBJ2-7

CDR3aa: CASSLSGYEQYF
CDR3nt: TGTGCCAGCAGTTTGTCCGGCTACGAGCAGTACTTC
v_gene: TRBV12-3/TRBV12-4
abundance: many
d_gene: NA
j_gene: TRBJ2-7

CDR3aa: CAIRTGFSSDTQYF
CDR3nt: TGTGCCATCAGAACAGGGTTTTCGTCAGATACGCAGTATTTT
v_gene: TRBV10-3
abundance: few
d_gene: NA
j_gene: TRBJ2-3

CDR3aa: CASSLKGPGNQPQHF
CDR3nt: TGTGCCAGCAGTTTGAAGGGTCCGGGCAATCAGCCCCAGCATTTT
v_gene: TRBV27
abundance: NA
d_gene: NA
j_gene: TRBJ1-5

CDR3aa: CASRNWGTYEQYF
CDR3nt: TGCGCCAGCCGTAACTGGGGCACCTACGAGCAGTACTTC
v_gene: TRBV5-1
abundance: NA
d_gene: NA
j_gene: TRBJ2-7

CDR3aa: CASSGRGAFFELGTQYF
CDR3nt: TGTGCCAGCAGCGGACGGGGGGCCTTCTTTGAGTTAGGTACGCAGTATTTT
v_gene: TRBV7-2
abundance: few
d_gene: NA
j_gene: TRBJ2-3

CDR3aa: CASSPGGQGTYNEQFF
CDR3nt: TGTGCCAGCAGCCCTGGGGGACAGGGGACTTACAATGAGCAGTTCTTC
v_gene: TRBV12-3/TRBV12-4
abundance: NA
d_gene: TRBD1
j_gene: TRBJ2-1

CDR3aa: CASRSDRANTGELFF
CDR3nt: TGTGCCAGCAGGTCGGACAGGGCGAACACCGGGGAGCTGTTTTTT
v_gene: TRBV7-8
abundance: NA
d_gene: TRBD1
j_gene: TRBJ2-2

CDR3aa: CSVVAVNTGELFF
CDR3nt: TGCAGCGTTGTAGCGGTTAACACCGGGGAGCTGTTTTTT
v_gene: TRBV29-1
abundance: few
d_gene: NA
j_gene: TRBJ2-2

CDR3aa: CASTQRIGGGLDTEAFF
CDR3nt: TGTGCCAGCACCCAGCGAATTGGGGGCGGACTGGACACTGAAGCTTTCTTT
v_gene: TRBV7-2
abundance: NA
d_gene: NA
j_gene: TRBJ1-1

CDR3aa: CASSLGDRLTDTQYF
CDR3nt: TGCGCCAGCAGCTTGGGGGACAGGCTCACAGATACGCAGTATTTT
v_gene: TRBV5-1
abundance: NA
d_gene: TRBD1
j_gene: TRBJ2-3

CDR3aa: CASSQWAGQETQYF
CDR3nt: TGTGCCAGCAGCCAATGGGCAGGGCAAGAGACCCAGTACTTC
v_gene: TRBV7-2
abundance: NA
d_gene: NA
j_gene: TRBJ2-5

CDR3aa: CASSSPTGQIAKNIQYF
CDR3nt: TGTGCCAGTAGTTCACCAACGGGACAGATAGCCAAAAACATTCAGTACTTC
v_gene: TRBV19
abundance: NA
d_gene: TRBD1
j_gene: TRBJ2-4